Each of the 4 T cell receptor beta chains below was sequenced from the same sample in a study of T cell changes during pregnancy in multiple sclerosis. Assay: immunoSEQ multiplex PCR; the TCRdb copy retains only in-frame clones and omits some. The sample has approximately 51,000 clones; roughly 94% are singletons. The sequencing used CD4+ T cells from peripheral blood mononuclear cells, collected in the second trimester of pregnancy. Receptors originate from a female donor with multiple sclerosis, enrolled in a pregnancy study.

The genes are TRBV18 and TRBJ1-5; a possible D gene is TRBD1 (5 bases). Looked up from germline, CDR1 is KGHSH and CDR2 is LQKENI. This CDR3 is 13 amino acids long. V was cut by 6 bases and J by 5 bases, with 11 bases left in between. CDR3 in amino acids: CASSIGGDQPQHF. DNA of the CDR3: TGTGCCAGCTCCATCGGAGGGGATCAGCCCCAGCATTTT.

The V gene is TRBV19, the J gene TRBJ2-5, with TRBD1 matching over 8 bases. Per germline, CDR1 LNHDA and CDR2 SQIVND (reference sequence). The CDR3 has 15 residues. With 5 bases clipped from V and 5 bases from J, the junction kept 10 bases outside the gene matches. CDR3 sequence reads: CASSVTGQVLETQYF. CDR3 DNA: TGTGCCAGTAGTGTGACGGGACAGGTTCTGGAGACCCAGTACTTC.

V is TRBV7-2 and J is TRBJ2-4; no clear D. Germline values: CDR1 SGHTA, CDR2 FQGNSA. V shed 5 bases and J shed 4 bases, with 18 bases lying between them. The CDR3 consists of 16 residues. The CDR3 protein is CASSPHGLPLKNIQYF. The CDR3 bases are TGTGCCAGCAGCCCCCACGGTCTTCCGCTGAAAAACATTCAGTACTTC.

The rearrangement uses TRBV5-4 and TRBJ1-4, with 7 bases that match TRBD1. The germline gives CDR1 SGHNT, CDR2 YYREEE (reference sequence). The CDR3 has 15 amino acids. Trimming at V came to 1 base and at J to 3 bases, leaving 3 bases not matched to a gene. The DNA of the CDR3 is TGTGCCAGCAGCTTGAAGGACAGGCCTAATGAAAAACTGTTTTTT. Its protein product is CASSLKDRPNEKLFF.